The clone carrying this TCR beta chain came up many times. The antigen is unknown. The sample belongs to a study of T cell repertoires in cytomegalovirus infection. At the level of the study: An indication of both CMV infection and matching HLA type came from public TCR beta signatures.

Using its own MiXCR run on the reads, TCRdb lists one record per CDR3 protein. The data show under 250,000 distinct CDR3 sequences, about 7% seen once. Study findings and constraints: The ex vivo response was dominated by HLA-C-restricted CMV-specific TCR beta clonotypes. Cumulative frequency (of public TCR beta family members) identified carriers of CMV plus the relevant HLA.

The TCR originated in a human donor in good health (CMV status not recorded). Some clones in this sample may be carry-over from other donors' samples. Material for sequencing was PBMCs.

CDR3 sequence: CASSPKPGPNYNEQFF. The CDR3 DNA follows: TGTGCCAGCAGCCCGAAACCGGGACCGAACTACAATGAGCAGTTCTTC. V gene TRBV7-2 combines with J gene TRBJ2-1; D may match TRBD1 or TRBD2 (5 bases each). Looked up from germline, CDR1 is SGHTA and CDR2 is FQGNSA. Trimming removed 5 bases at V and 3 bases at J, with 17 bases between. The CDR3 length is 16 residues.